This T cell receptor beta chain derives from a study of OX40 agonist ivuxolimab in advanced cancers. The CDR3 consists of 13 residues. The V and J ends lost 5 bases and 6 bases respectively, with 13 bases between them. CDR1 is MNHEY and CDR2 is SMNVEV in the germline V gene (reference sequence). Here immunoSEQ multiplex PCR was the method, and the copy in TCRdb shows in-frame clones only, minus some. The sample holds about 58,000 clones, approximately 80% seen once. The source of this sequence is an adult with an advanced solid tumor such as melanoma, head and neck, liver or kidney cancer. The rearrangement joins TRBV27 to TRBJ2-5; TRBD1 might be the D (7 bases). Source: CD4+ or CD8+ T cells sorted from blood, taken in a trial of the OX40 agonist ivuxolimab. The CDR3 DNA is TGTGCCAGCAGTGGGCAGGGGGGCCAGACCCAGTACTTC. This gives the protein CASSGQGGQTQYF.